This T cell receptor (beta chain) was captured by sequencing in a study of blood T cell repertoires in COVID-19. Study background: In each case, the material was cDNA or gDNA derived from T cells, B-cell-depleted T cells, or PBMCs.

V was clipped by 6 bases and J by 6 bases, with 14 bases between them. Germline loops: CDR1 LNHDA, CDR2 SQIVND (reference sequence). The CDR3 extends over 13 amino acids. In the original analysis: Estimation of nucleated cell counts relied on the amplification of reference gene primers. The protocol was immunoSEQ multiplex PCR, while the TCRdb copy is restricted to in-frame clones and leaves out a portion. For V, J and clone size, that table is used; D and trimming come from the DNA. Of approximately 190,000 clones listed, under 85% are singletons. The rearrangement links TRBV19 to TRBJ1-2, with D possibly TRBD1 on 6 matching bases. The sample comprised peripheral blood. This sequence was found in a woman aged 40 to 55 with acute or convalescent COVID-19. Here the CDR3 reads CASSNDRLDGYTF. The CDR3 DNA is TGTGCCAGTAGCAACGACAGGCTGGATGGCTACACCTTC.